This T cell receptor beta chain comes out of a study of T cells expressing NK-cell markers. Following a re-call of the 5' RACE reads, TCRdb has one entry per CDR3 protein and lacks DNA. This sample's table reports about 550,000 distinct CDR3 sequences. To note about this clonotype: Its antigen remains unidentified.

General study findings and limits: The leading position in the CD3+CD56-NKG2C+ fraction of a few donors also went to these clonotypes.

Germline V CDR1 and CDR2: MNHNY, SVGAGI (reference sequence). The CDR3 length is 13 residues. The sample taken for sequencing was blood T cells: a sorted CD56 or NKG2C T cell subset, CD4+ or CD8+ T cells, or bulk PBMC T cells (not recorded which). The source of this sequence is a man between 18 and 35 years old in good health. V gene TRBV6-6 combines with J gene TRBJ1-1; TCRdb gives TRBD1 as the D gene, but with no DNA this cannot be confirmed. The chain's CDR3 is CASSSQGSTEAFF.